What follows describes a single TCR beta chain. The sample belongs to a study of blood T cell repertoires in COVID-19. Only in-frame clones appear in the TCRdb table, and some are missing; sequencing was by immunoSEQ multiplex PCR. The table lists about 320,000 clones, about 85% of them singletons. Specimen: PBMCs or T cells enriched from blood (not recorded which). The source of this sequence is a woman in her 30s who had been exposed to COVID-19.

The DNA for the CDR3 is TGTGCCAGCAGCTTAATTGGGGCCTTGGTGGGGGCAAACTATGGCTACACCTTC. Encoded protein: CASSLIGALVGANYGYTF. The chain recombines TRBV7-2 with TRBJ1-2; TRBD1 might be the D (6 bases). The CDR3 is 18 amino acids. Trimming pared 2 bases from V and 2 bases from J, leaving 21 bases between. CDR1 and CDR2 from the germline V gene are SGHTA and FQGNSA.